The 30 T cell receptor beta chains below come from one sample, sequenced in a study of PD-1 blockade in classical Hodgkin lymphoma. Every patient had relapsed following autologous stem cell transplantation, and cohorts differed in brentuximab vedotin exposure. Profiled with immunoSEQ multiplex PCR; TCRdb holds only in-frame clones, not every one. The sample gives 72,000 or so clones, about 93% of which show up once; 8% is in the top ten. The material sequenced was peripheral blood mononuclear cells (PBMCs), taken at baseline. The receptors originated from a human donor with classical Hodgkin lymphoma.

The chain links TRBV15 to TRBJ2-5, with 7 nucleotides matching TRBD2. Germline V lookup: CDR1 LNHNV, CDR2 YYDKDF (reference sequence). V lost 5 bases, J lost 5 bases, and 11 bases stayed unmatched. CDR3 length equals 15 residues. The CDR3 protein is CATSSTEKGGETQYF. The CDR3 DNA is TGTGCCACCAGCTCAACAGAAAAGGGAGGGGAGACCCAGTACTTC.

This clone was counted once. The chain joins TRBV11-2 to TRBJ1-5; D possibly corresponds to TRBD1 (6 bases). V lost 8 bases and J 6 bases, leaving 20 bases between the germline ends. This CDR3 is 15 amino acids long. Germline values: CDR1 SGHAT, CDR2 FQNNGV. The CDR3 nucleotides are TGTGCCAGCTCACAGGGTTTGGGTGGGGTTCAGCCCCAGCATTTT. Translation gives CASSQGLGGVQPQHF.

CDR3 residues: CASRRTSGSYEQYF. The CDR3 DNA reads TGTGCCAGCCGTCGGACTAGCGGGAGCTACGAGCAGTACTTC. The V call is TRBV6-1, the J call TRBJ2-7; the match to TRBD2 covers 13 bases. Trimming cost V 8 bases and J 3 bases; bases outside gene matches: 4. The CDR3 totals 14 residues. CDR1 MNHNS and CDR2 SASEGT come from the germline V gene.

The V gene is TRBV19, the J gene TRBJ2-7, with a tentative D call TRBD1 (6 bases). Trimming stripped 6 bases from V and 2 bases from J, with 11 bases between. This CDR3 spans 13 amino acids. Per the germline V gene, CDR1 is LNHDA and CDR2 is SQIVND (reference sequence). The DNA of the CDR3 is TGTGCCAGTAGCCCGGGACACCCCTACGAGCAGTACTTC. This codes for CASSPGHPYEQYF.

This clone was counted only a few times. The chain has TRBV6-4 and TRBJ1-4; tentatively, D is TRBD1 (5 bases). There are 15 residues in the CDR3. Trimming cost V 4 bases and J 8 bases, with 17 bases left between them. Germline V gene data show CDR1 as MRHNA and CDR2 as SNTAGT. Here the CDR3 reads CASSVFGGAEEKLFF. The CDR3 nucleotides are TGTGCCAGCAGTGTCTTCGGAGGGGCGGAGGAAAAACTGTTTTTT.

The chain combines TRBV19 with TRBJ2-5, with TRBD2 matching 9 bases. V shed 3 bases and J 5 bases; nucleotides not matched to a gene: 13. Germline V gives CDR1 LNHDA, CDR2 SQIVND (reference sequence). The length of the CDR3 is 17 residues. CDR3 nucleotides: TGTGCCAGTAGTATCCAGGTCACTCTAGCGGGACGGGAGACCCAGTACTTC. Translating gives CASSIQVTLAGRETQYF.

The V gene is TRBV4-1, the J gene TRBJ2-7; D unclear. V lost 1 base and J lost 1, with 14 bases in between. From germline, CDR1 is MGHRA and CDR2 YSYEKL. This CDR3 has 16 residues. The CDR3: CASSQAHTILSYEQYF. CDR3 coding DNA: TGCGCCAGCAGCCAAGCCCACACAATACTGTCCTACGAGCAGTACTTC.

The V and J genes are TRBV5-1 and TRBJ2-7, with D hard to call. Germline-derived CDR1 and CDR2 are SGHRS and YFSETQ. V dropped 0 bases and J dropped 3 bases, with 10 bases sitting between them. The CDR3 loop spans 14 amino acids. The CDR3: CASSLAPPSYEQYF. The CDR3 DNA reads as TGCGCCAGCAGCTTGGCCCCCCCCAGCTACGAGCAGTACTTC. The whole variable domain, filled in from reference TRBV5-1 and TRBJ2-7, reads KAGVTQTPRYLIKTRGQQVTLSCSPISGHRSVSWYQQTPGQGLQFLFEYFSETQRNKGNFPGRFSGRQFSNSRSEMNVSTLELGDSALYLCASSLAPPSYEQYFGPGTRLTVT.

The chain couples TRBV5-4 to TRBJ2-5; D not certain. Germline V CDR1 and CDR2: SGHNT, YYREEE (reference sequence). CDR3 length: 16 residues. V lost 1 base, J lost 2 bases, and 15 bases lay in between. The CDR3 here is CASSLRATPPQETQYF. CDR3 bases: TGTGCCAGCAGCTTGCGAGCGACCCCACCGCAAGAGACCCAGTACTTC.

The chain links TRBV27 to TRBJ2-5, with TRBD2 identical over 12 bases. The CDR3 sequence is 18 residues long. Germline V CDR1 and CDR2: MNHEY, SMNVEV (reference sequence). V gave up 5 bases and J gave up 1 base; unmatched junction bases: 11. The CDR3 reads CASSLTGLAGTLQETQYF. DNA of the CDR3: TGTGCCAGCAGTCTGACGGGACTAGCGGGCACGCTCCAAGAGACCCAGTACTTC.

The chain is built from TRBV27 and TRBJ2-7; the match to TRBD1 covers 9 bases. The CDR3 is 14 residues long. The germline V gene encodes CDR1 MNHEY and CDR2 SMNVEV (reference sequence). V gave up 6 bases and J gave up 5 bases; unmatched junction bases: 8. CDR3 region: CASSLGQGLNEQYF. CDR3 coding DNA: TGTGCCAGCAGCCTCGGACAGGGGCTCAACGAGCAGTACTTC.

The chain joins TRBV5-1 to TRBJ1-1; no definite D call. V lost 4 bases to trimming and J lost 0 bases, with 7 bases between them. Germline CDR1 and CDR2: SGHRS and YFSETQ. This CDR3 region has 13 residues. Here the CDR3 DNA reads TGCGCCAGCAGCGTAGGAATGAACACTGAAGCTTTCTTT. Translated, it gives CASSVGMNTEAFF.

The chain is built from TRBV6-5 and TRBJ2-5; perhaps D is TRBD1 or TRBD2 (7 bases each). Trimming removed 2 bases from V and 4 bases from J, with 14 bases in between. The CDR3 has 15 amino acids. Germline-derived CDR1 and CDR2 are MNHEY and SVGAGI. The CDR3 region has the DNA TGTGCCAGCAGTTACACAGCGGGACAGCTAGAGACCCAGTACTTC. It codes for CASSYTAGQLETQYF.

J is TRBJ2-3 and V is TRBV9; possibly TRBD1 for D (5 bases). Germline CDR1 and CDR2: SGDLS and YYNGEE. The CDR3 length is 12 residues. Trimming took off 7 bases at V and 4 bases at J, with 10 bases between the two ends. CDR3 bases: TGTGCCAGCGGGGCGGCCTCAGATACGCAGTATTTT. Residues: CASGAASDTQYF. Full variable domain (rest looked up from reference TRBV9 and TRBJ2-3): DSGVTQTPKHLITATGQRVTLRCSPRSGDLSVYWYQQSLDQGLQFLIQYYNGEERAKGNILERFSAQQFPDLHSELNLSSLELGDSALYFCASGAASDTQYFGPGTRLTVL.

V gene TRBV2 combines with J gene TRBJ1-1; 7 bases line up with TRBD1. Germline V CDR1 and CDR2: SNHLY, FYNNEI. The CDR3 is 13 residues long. CDR3 DNA: TGTGCAAGCCAGGGGGGGGCGAACACTGAAGCTTTCTTT. Its translation: CASQGGANTEAFF.

V is TRBV5-1 and J is TRBJ1-5, with unresolved D. CDR3 length: 14 amino acids. Germline CDR1 reads SGHRS; CDR2 reads YFSETQ. V was cut by 0 bases and J by 4 bases, with 8 bases left in between. The CDR3 reads CASSLDSGNQPQHF. The CDR3 nucleotides are TGCGCCAGCAGCTTGGATTCGGGGAATCAGCCCCAGCATTTT.

The chain carries TRBV7-2 and TRBJ2-7; the D is unclear. V was trimmed by 2 bases and J by 6 bases, leaving 8 bases between them. This CDR3 is built from 12 residues. Germline CDR1 reads SGHTA; CDR2 reads FQGNSA. This CDR3 reads CASSLYPGEQYF. CDR3 nucleotides: TGTGCCAGCAGCTTATATCCGGGCGAGCAGTACTTC.

The rearrangement links TRBV14 to TRBJ2-1, with 8 bases matching TRBD1. In germline, CDR1 is SGHDN, CDR2 FVKESK. Trimming cost V 4 bases and J 4 bases; bases outside gene matches: 9. The CDR3 runs to 16 residues. CDR3 protein: CASSRFGTGLYNEQFF. The CDR3 coding sequence is TGTGCCAGCAGCCGATTCGGGACAGGCCTATACAATGAGCAGTTCTTC.

The chain carries TRBV11-3 and TRBJ2-2; 8 positions match TRBD2. Germline lookup yields CDR1 SGHNT and CDR2 YENEEA. The CDR3 is 16 residues long. Unmatched junction bases numbered 6, after V lost 5 bases and J lost 1 base. The CDR3 loop is CASSRSGTRNTGELFF. The DNA for the CDR3 is TGTGCCAGCAGCCGTTCCGGGACTAGGAACACCGGGGAGCTGTTTTTT.

This chain connects TRBV10-3 to TRBJ1-2; 8 bases are a match to TRBD1. The CDR3 spans 16 residues. The V gene's germline CDR1 is ENHRY and CDR2 SYGVKD. With V trimmed by 0 bases and J by 4 bases, 7 bases remained unmatched. The CDR3 region has the DNA TGTGCCATCAGTGAGTCCCTACGCGACAGGGGCTATGGCTACACCTTC. It codes for CAISESLRDRGYGYTF.

The J gene is TRBJ2-1, the V gene TRBV6-1, with D hard to call. The ends were cut back, 2 bases at V and 10 bases at J, with 9 bases in the middle. Germline loops: CDR1 MNHNS, CDR2 SASEGT. The CDR3 contains 12 residues. Here the CDR3 reads CASSERAGEQFF. CDR3 sequence (DNA): TGTGCCAGCAGTGAAAGGGCCGGGGAGCAGTTCTTC.

The J gene is TRBJ2-1, the V gene TRBV5-4, with TRBD2 matching 9 bases. This CDR3 comprises 14 residues. Losses at the gene ends were 2 bases for V and 6 bases for J; bases not matched to a gene: 3. Germline lookup yields CDR1 SGHNT and CDR2 YYREEE (reference sequence). CDR3 DNA sequence: TGTGCCAGCAGCTTCGCGGGAGGGGGCAATGAGCAGTTCTTC. Translated, it gives CASSFAGGGNEQFF. Supplemented by reference TRBV5-4 and TRBJ2-1, the full variable domain reads ETGVTQSPTHLIKTRGQQVTLRCSSQSGHNTVSWYQQALGQGPQFIFQYYREEENGRGNFPPRFSGLQFPNYSSELNVNALELDDSALYLCASSFAGGGNEQFFGPGTRLTVL.

The CDR3 is CASPTSGRSSTDTQYF. The CDR3, as DNA: TGCGCCAGCCCGACTAGCGGGAGGTCTAGCACAGATACGCAGTATTTT. The chain carries TRBV5-1 and TRBJ2-3, with 13 bases identical to TRBD2. Per the germline V gene, CDR1 is SGHRS and CDR2 is YFSETQ. V trimming: 7 bases; J trimming: 0 bases; junction bases outside the gene matches: 5. CDR3 length: 16 amino acids.

CDR3 region: CASSLGRGGFTDTQYF. In DNA, the CDR3 is TGTGCCAGCAGCTTGGGTCGAGGTGGGTTCACAGATACGCAGTATTTT. The chain uses TRBV11-1 and TRBJ2-3; D gene unclear. The CDR3 contains 16 residues. Germline V gives CDR1 SGHAT, CDR2 FQDESV (reference sequence). V was pared by 3 bases and J by 2 bases, with 15 bases between. The variable domain in full, with the rest retrieved from reference TRBV11-1 and TRBJ2-3, is EAEVAQSPRYKITEKSQAVAFWCDPISGHATLYWYRQILGQGPELLVQFQDESVVDDSQLPKDRFSAERLKGVDSTLKIQPAELGDSAMYLCASSLGRGGFTDTQYFGPGTRLTVL.

The V gene is TRBV5-1, the J gene TRBJ2-3; tentative D call: TRBD2 (6 bases). Per germline, CDR1 SGHRS and CDR2 YFSETQ. Trimming shortened V by 3 bases and J by 3 bases, and 32 bases separated the two germline ends. CDR3 size: 21 residues. The CDR3 spells CASSWLGLKSVGGKRTDTQYF. CDR3 coding DNA: TGCGCCAGCAGCTGGCTCGGTTTGAAGTCGGTCGGCGGGAAAAGGACAGATACGCAGTATTTT. The entire variable domain, with the rest obtained from reference TRBV5-1 and TRBJ2-3, is as follows: KAGVTQTPRYLIKTRGQQVTLSCSPISGHRSVSWYQQTPGQGLQFLFEYFSETQRNKGNFPGRFSGRQFSNSRSEMNVSTLELGDSALYLCASSWLGLKSVGGKRTDTQYFGPGTRLTVL.

This clone was detected only a few times. V gene TRBV30 combines with J gene TRBJ1-1, with a possible D match to TRBD1 (6 bases). Germline CDR1 GTSNPN, CDR2 SVGIG (reference sequence). The CDR3 is 14 residues long. The ends were cut back, 5 bases at V and 0 bases at J, with 13 bases in the middle. The CDR3 here is CAWGAQGMNTEAFF. Written as DNA, the CDR3 is TGTGCCTGGGGTGCACAGGGAATGAACACTGAAGCTTTCTTT.

This clone was seen just once. The rearrangement joins TRBV27 to TRBJ1-2, with D possibly being TRBD1 (6 bases). V was cut by 2 bases and J by 3 bases, with 16 bases left in between. Germline CDR1 is MNHEY and CDR2 is SMNVEV (reference sequence). CDR3 length: 16 amino acids. The CDR3 DNA reads TGTGCCAGCAGTTTAAGAACAGGGACTGTGGACTATGGCTACACCTTC. This encodes CASSLRTGTVDYGYTF.

The rearrangement links TRBV4-1 to TRBJ1-2; 10 bases map to TRBD1. In germline, CDR1 is MGHRA, CDR2 YSYEKL. The V segment lost 1 base and the J segment 8 bases; nucleotides outside the gene matches: 10. This CDR3 spans 16 amino acids. This chain's CDR3 is CASSQVEGTGAIGYTF. In DNA form, the CDR3 reads TGCGCCAGCAGCCAAGTAGAAGGGACAGGGGCCATCGGCTACACCTTC.

CDR3 nucleotide sequence: TGTGCCAGCGGGGACCGGGCCCCCTACGAGCAGTACTTC. This codes for CASGDRAPYEQYF. This chain connects TRBV7-9 to TRBJ2-7; D might be TRBD1 or TRBD2, each matching 5 bases. The V and J ends lost 8 bases and 2 bases respectively, with 13 bases between them. This CDR3 has 13 residues. CDR1 is SEHNR, CDR2 FQNEAQ, per germline (reference sequence).

The genes are TRBV9 and TRBJ2-7; D remains unclear. This CDR3 spans 14 amino acids. Germline V lookup: CDR1 SGDLS, CDR2 YYNGEE. V was clipped by 0 bases and J by 0 bases, with 7 bases between them. CDR3 nucleotide sequence: TGTGCCAGCAGCGTAGGTCCCCCCTCCTACGAGCAGTACTTC. This gives the protein CASSVGPPSYEQYF. Variable domain in full (rest from reference TRBV9 and TRBJ2-7): DSGVTQTPKHLITATGQRVTLRCSPRSGDLSVYWYQQSLDQGLQFLIQYYNGEERAKGNILERFSAQQFPDLHSELNLSSLELGDSALYFCASSVGPPSYEQYFGPGTRLTVT.